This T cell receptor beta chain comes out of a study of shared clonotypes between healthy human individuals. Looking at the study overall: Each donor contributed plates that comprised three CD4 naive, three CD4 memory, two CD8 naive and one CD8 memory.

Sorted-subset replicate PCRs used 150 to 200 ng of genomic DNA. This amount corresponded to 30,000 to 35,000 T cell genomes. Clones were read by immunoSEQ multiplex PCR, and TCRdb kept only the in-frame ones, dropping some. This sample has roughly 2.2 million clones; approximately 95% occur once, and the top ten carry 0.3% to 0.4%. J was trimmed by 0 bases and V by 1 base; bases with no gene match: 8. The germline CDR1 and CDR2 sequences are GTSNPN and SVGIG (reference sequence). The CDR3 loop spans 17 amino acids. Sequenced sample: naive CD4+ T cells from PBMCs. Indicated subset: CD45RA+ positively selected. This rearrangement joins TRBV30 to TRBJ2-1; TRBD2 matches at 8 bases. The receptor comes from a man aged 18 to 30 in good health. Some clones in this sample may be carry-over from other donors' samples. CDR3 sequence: CAWSGSGTFSSYNEQFF. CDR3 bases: TGTGCCTGGAGTGGTAGCGGGACCTTCAGCTCCTACAATGAGCAGTTCTTC.